The rows below give T cell receptor beta chains drawn from one sample of a study of OX40 agonist ivuxolimab in advanced cancers. The repertoire was sequenced with immunoSEQ multiplex PCR; TCRdb's copy has only in-frame clones and lacks some. This sample yields about 140,000 clones, of which more than 85% are seen a single time; roughly 1% belongs to the top ten. The sample consisted of CD4+ or CD8+ T cells sorted from blood, taken in a trial of the OX40 agonist ivuxolimab. The receptors here all came from an adult with an advanced solid tumor such as melanoma, head and neck, liver or kidney cancer. CDR3s include the opening cysteine and the closing phenylalanine or tryptophan. The D gene is left open where the match is weak. The size entry is marked missing in some rows and otherwise reads once, few, many or a size class.

abundance,v_gene,j_gene,d_gene,len,CDR3aa
NA,TRBV4-3,TRBJ2-2,NA,12,CASSHSTGELFF
few,TRBV10-3,TRBJ2-7,NA,12,CAISPRGYEQYF
NA,TRBV5-4,TRBJ1-4,TRBD1,14,CASSRTGSYEKLFF
NA,TRBV10-3,TRBJ1-3,NA,15,CAISESINSGNTIYF
NA,TRBV5-6,TRBJ2-5,TRBD1,14,CASSRSGTAETQYF
NA,TRBV5-4,TRBJ2-7,TRBD1,15,CASSLVRTGGYEQYF
NA,TRBV7-2,TRBJ1-6,NA,16,CASSFSSSSYNSPLHF
NA,TRBV11-2,TRBJ1-1,NA,12,CASTPRGNVAFF
NA,TRBV5-1,TRBJ2-7,NA,14,CASSLFTGLLEQYF
once,TRBV5-4,TRBJ1-4,NA,11,CASSQNEKLFF
NA,TRBV20-1,TRBJ2-4,TRBD1,11,CGGQGQNIQYF
NA,TRBV10-1,TRBJ2-3,NA,13,CATRSGSTDTQYF
NA,TRBV15,TRBJ1-5,NA,14,CATSRDRVGQPQHF
NA,TRBV7-8,TRBJ2-1,TRBD2,16,CASSLKREGLTREQFF
NA,TRBV7-2,TRBJ2-3,TRBD2,14,CASSFSGATDTQYF
NA,TRBV27,TRBJ2-1,TRBD2,16,CASSLFGREGRNEQFF
once,TRBV4-3,TRBJ2-7,TRBD1,14,CASSQDLKGAWAYF
NA,TRBV6-5,TRBJ1-5,NA,12,CAIQNSNQPQHF
NA,TRBV7-3,TRBJ1-1,NA,14,CASSLNGRNTEAFF
NA,TRBV27,TRBJ1-2,NA,12,CASSLRGGGYTF
NA,TRBV7-8,TRBJ2-1,NA,15,CASSLKGRAPNEQFF
NA,TRBV6-4,TRBJ1-2,NA,11,CASSYDYGYTF
NA,TRBV6-5,TRBJ2-4,NA,14,CASSRGTVGDIQYF
NA,TRBV28,TRBJ2-5,NA,15,CASSGGGRGQETQYF
NA,TRBV27,TRBJ2-1,TRBD2,18,CASSPVLISGEAYNEQFF
NA,TRBV28,TRBJ1-2,TRBD1,14,CASTRDRVNYGYTF
medium-sized,TRBV7-6,TRBJ1-1,NA,14,CASSRGAGGTEAFF
once,TRBV19,TRBJ2-3,NA,15,CVSSNLNESTDTQYF
NA,TRBV11-1,TRBJ1-2,TRBD1,17,CASSLARDRGGNYGYTF
NA,TRBV4-1,TRBJ1-5,NA,17,CASSQDMSQGLNQPQHF
NA,TRBV27,TRBJ2-2,TRBD2,20,CASSSRLAGGLRSDTGELFF
NA,TRBV18,TRBJ2-2,NA,13,CASSPRNTGELFF
once,TRBV9,TRBJ1-4,NA,14,CASSPGGYNEKLFF
once,TRBV10-1,TRBJ2-2,TRBD2,15,CASSEWGGNTGELFF
NA,TRBV2,TRBJ1-1,NA,14,CASTPVGRDTEAFF
few,TRBV30,TRBJ1-1,NA,15,CAWRTSGTVNTEAFF
NA,TRBV7-6,TRBJ2-7,NA,11,CASSLWSEQYF
NA,TRBV7-9,TRBJ1-2,TRBD1,13,CASKQTGSGGYTF
NA,TRBV7-2,TRBJ1-2,NA,14,CASSSRQVNYGYTF
NA,TRBV7-2,TRBJ1-2,NA,17,CASSSSSGTQGNYGYTF
NA,TRBV2,TRBJ2-7,NA,15,CASSEGGSFSYEQYF
NA,TRBV20-1,TRBJ2-7,NA,11,CSAPRATEQYF
once,TRBV19,TRBJ2-5,NA,13,CASSTAGKETQYF
NA,TRBV7-2,TRBJ2-7,TRBD1,14,CASSLGPRTGQQYF
NA,TRBV5-5,TRBJ2-1,NA,16,CASSLRLSGDNDEQFF
NA,TRBV18,TRBJ1-5,NA,15,CASSPNRALNQPQHF
NA,TRBV7-2,TRBJ1-2,NA,13,CASSLTGGYGYTF
NA,TRBV6-5,TRBJ1-1,NA,14,CASSSYTMNTEAFF
NA,TRBV5-4,TRBJ2-5,TRBD1,14,CASRLDRGSETQYF